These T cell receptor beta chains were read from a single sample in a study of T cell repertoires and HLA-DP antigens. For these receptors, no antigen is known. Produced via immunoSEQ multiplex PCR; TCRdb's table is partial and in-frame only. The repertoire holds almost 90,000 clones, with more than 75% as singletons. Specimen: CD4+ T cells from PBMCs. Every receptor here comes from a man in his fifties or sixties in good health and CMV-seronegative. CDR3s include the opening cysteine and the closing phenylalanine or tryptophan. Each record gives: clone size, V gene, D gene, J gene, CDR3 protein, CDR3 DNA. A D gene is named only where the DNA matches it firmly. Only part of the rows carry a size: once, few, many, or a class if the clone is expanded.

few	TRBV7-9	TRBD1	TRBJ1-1	CASSSGRTGRLTEAFF	TGTGCCAGCAGCTCGGGGCGGACAGGGCGTCTCACTGAAGCTTTCTTT
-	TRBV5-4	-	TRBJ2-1	CASSLAGSNEQFF	TGTGCCAGCAGCTTGGCCGGATCAAATGAGCAGTTCTTC
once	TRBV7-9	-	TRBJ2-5	CASSRGKETQYF	TGTGCCAGCAGCCGGGGAAAGGAGACCCAGTACTTC
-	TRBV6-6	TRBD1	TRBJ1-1	CASSEGQGGLTEAFF	TGTGCCAGCAGTGAGGGACAGGGCGGACTGACTGAAGCTTTCTTT
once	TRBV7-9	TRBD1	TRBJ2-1	CASSNRDRVDEQFF	TGTGCCAGCAGCAACCGGGACAGGGTTGATGAGCAGTTCTTC
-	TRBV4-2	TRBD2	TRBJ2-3	CASSQPGLHTDTQYF	TGTGCCAGCAGCCAACCGGGACTACACACAGATACGCAGTATTTT
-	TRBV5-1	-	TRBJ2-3	CASHNIGSSDTQYF	TGCGCCAGCCACAACATAGGCAGTTCAGATACGCAGTATTTT
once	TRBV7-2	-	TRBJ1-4	CASSPGRGSNEKLFF	TGTGCCAGCAGCCCGGGCCGGGGATCTAATGAAAAACTGTTTTTT
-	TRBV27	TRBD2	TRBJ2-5	CASSGLAGGRRETQYF	TGTGCCAGCAGTGGACTAGCGGGAGGTCGACGAGAGACCCAGTACTTC
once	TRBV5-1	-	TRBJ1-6	CASSLEQGGSPLHF	TGCGCCAGCAGCTTGGAACAGGGTGGTTCACCCCTCCACTTT
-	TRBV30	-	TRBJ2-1	CAWAPSYNEQFF	TGTGCCTGGGCACCCTCCTACAATGAGCAGTTCTTC
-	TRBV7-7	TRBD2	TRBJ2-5	CASSATSGKETQYF	TGTGCTAGCAGTGCGACTAGCGGAAAAGAGACCCAGTACTTC
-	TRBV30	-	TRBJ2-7	CAWAGTPYEQYF	TGTGCCTGGGCCGGGACACCCTACGAGCAGTACTTC
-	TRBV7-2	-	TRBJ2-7	CASSLVGSIVDEQYF	TGTGCCAGCAGCTTAGTCGGATCCATTGTCGACGAGCAGTACTTC
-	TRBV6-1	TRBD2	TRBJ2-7	CASSEAGGGDYEQYF	TGTGCCAGCAGTGAAGCAGGTGGGGGGGATTACGAGCAGTACTTC
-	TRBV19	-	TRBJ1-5	CASTSEGLQPQHF	TGTGCCAGTACCTCAGAAGGTTTGCAGCCCCAGCATTTT
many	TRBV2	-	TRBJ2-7	CASTKDNSLVSTYEQYF	TGTGCCAGCACCAAAGATAATTCCTTGGTAAGCACCTACGAGCAGTACTTC
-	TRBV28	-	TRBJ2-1	CASSAAGTSYNEQFF	TGTGCCAGCAGTGCCGCCGGGACTTCCTACAATGAGCAGTTCTTC
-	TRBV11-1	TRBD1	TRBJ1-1	CASSFQGGTEAFF	TGTGCCAGCAGCTTTCAGGGGGGCACTGAAGCTTTCTTT
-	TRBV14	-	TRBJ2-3	CASSGGALSYTDTQYF	TGTGCCAGCAGCGGAGGGGCTTTATCTTACACAGATACGCAGTATTTT
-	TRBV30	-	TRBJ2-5	CAWRPPGPQETQYF	TGTGCCTGGAGACCTCCGGGACCGCAAGAGACCCAGTACTTC
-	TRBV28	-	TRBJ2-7	CASNIQGSRSYEQYF	TGTGCCAGCAACATTCAGGGTAGTAGATCCTACGAGCAGTACTTC
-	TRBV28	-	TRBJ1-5	CASSMGGSRNQPQHF	TGTGCCAGCAGCATGGGGGGGTCGCGCAATCAGCCCCAGCATTTT
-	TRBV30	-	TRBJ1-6	CAWQTGMSSPLHF	TGTGCCTGGCAAACAGGGATGAGTTCACCCCTCCACTTT
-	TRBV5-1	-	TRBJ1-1	CASSLSAGMTEAFF	TGCGCCAGCAGCTTGTCGGCTGGGATGACTGAAGCTTTCTTT
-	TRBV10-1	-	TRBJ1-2	CASSERTDGRLDGYTF	TGCGCCAGCAGTGAGAGGACCGACGGGCGTTTAGATGGCTACACCTTC
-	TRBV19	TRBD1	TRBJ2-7	CASNTGTDHYEQYF	TGTGCCAGTAACACCGGGACAGACCACTACGAGCAGTACTTC
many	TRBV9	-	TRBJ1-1	CASSSKIQGEAFF	TGTGCCAGCAGCTCAAAAATACAGGGAGAAGCTTTCTTT
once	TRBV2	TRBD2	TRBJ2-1	CASTHRTSGDNEQFF	TGTGCCAGCACCCATCGGACTAGTGGCGACAATGAGCAGTTCTTC
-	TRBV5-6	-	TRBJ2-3	CASSPRPGVGPDTQYF	TGTGCCAGCAGCCCAAGGCCGGGGGTAGGACCAGATACGCAGTATTTT
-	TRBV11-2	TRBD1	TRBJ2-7	CASSTTITGTAYEQYF	TGTGCCAGCAGCACAACGATTACCGGGACAGCCTACGAGCAGTACTTC
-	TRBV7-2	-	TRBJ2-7	CASSISVGDEQYF	TGTGCCAGCAGCATCTCCGTGGGGGACGAGCAGTACTTC
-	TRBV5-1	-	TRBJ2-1	CASSWAVDSVYNEQFF	TGCGCCAGCAGCTGGGCTGTCGATTCGGTGTACAATGAGCAGTTCTTC
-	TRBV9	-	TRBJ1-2	CASSVVEGYYGYTF	TGTGCCAGCAGCGTAGTTGAGGGGTACTATGGCTACACCTTC
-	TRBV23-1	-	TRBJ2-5	CASSQSIETQYF	TGCGCCAGCAGTCAATCAATCGAGACCCAGTACTTC
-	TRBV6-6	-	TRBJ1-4	CASKARQRANEKLFF	TGTGCCAGCAAAGCCAGACAAAGAGCTAATGAAAAACTGTTTTTT
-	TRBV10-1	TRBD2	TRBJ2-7	CASSSGGSYEQYF	TGCGCCAGCTCTAGCGGAGGCTCCTACGAGCAGTACTTC
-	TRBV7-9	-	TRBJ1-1	CASSLTGTEAFF	TGTGCCAGCAGCTTAACAGGGACTGAAGCTTTCTTT
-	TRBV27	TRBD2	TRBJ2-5	CAGGRAGGPRKTQYF	TGTGCCGGGGGCCGAGCGGGAGGGCCTAGGAAGACCCAGTACTTC
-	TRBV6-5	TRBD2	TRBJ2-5	CASMRSGLAFVTQYF	TGTGCCAGCATGAGATCGGGACTAGCGTTTGTGACCCAGTACTTC